A selection of T cell receptor beta chains follows, all from one sample in a study of regulatory T cells in long-lasting Graves disease. TCRdb passed the multiplex PCR reads through MiXCR, listing each CDR3 protein once. The data hold some 250,000 distinct CDR3 sequences, with just over 20% observed a single time. The sequencing here drew on peripheral blood mononuclear cells (PBMCs), taken at new diagnosis, from a patient treated with antithyroid drugs. The receptors here all came from a female donor with Graves disease. The CDR3 runs from the conserved cysteine through the conserved F or W. A D gene is named only where the DNA matches it firmly. The size of a clone is reported for some rows only, either as once, few or many, or as a class for expanded clones.

>TRBV5-1|TRBJ2-2|few|NA
CASSLRQGFLAGELFF
TGCGCCAGCAGCTTAAGGCAGGGTTTCCTCGCGGGGGAGCTGTTTTTT
>TRBV20-1|TRBJ2-1|many|NA
CSARRASGSYNEQFF
TGCAGTGCTAGGAGAGCCAGCGGATCTTACAATGAGCAGTTCTTC
>TRBV5-4|TRBJ2-7|NA|NA
CASSEPTGNEQYF
TGTGCCAGCAGCGAACCTACAGGGAACGAGCAGTACTTC
>TRBV10-2|TRBJ2-5|many|NA
CASSEWAQETQYF
TGCGCCAGCAGTGAGTGGGCGCAAGAGACCCAGTACTTC
>TRBV7-2|TRBJ2-1|many|TRBD1
CASSSRQGQFF
TGTGCCAGCAGCTCCCGACAGGGGCAATTCTTC
>TRBV28|TRBJ2-7|many|TRBD2
CASSSEAAGGYEQYF
TGTGCCAGCAGTTCCGAGGCAGCGGGGGGTTACGAGCAGTACTTC
>TRBV4-3|TRBJ2-5|many|NA
CASSQTRRGSGTQYF
TGCGCCAGCAGCCAAACTAGACGGGGATCAGGGACCCAGTACTTC
>TRBV18|TRBJ1-5|many|TRBD1
CASSPFGQGSNQPQHF
TGTGCCAGCTCACCATTCGGACAGGGGAGCAATCAGCCCCAGCATTTT
>TRBV7-9|TRBJ2-7|NA|TRBD2
CASSRTSGRGSYEQYF
TGTGCCAGCAGCCGTACTAGCGGGAGAGGGTCCTACGAGCAGTACTTC
>TRBV20-1|TRBJ1-1|many|NA
CSARGSTEAFF
TGCAGTGCTAGAGGGTCCACTGAAGCTTTCTTT
>TRBV19|TRBJ2-1|many|TRBD2
CASSIWGGNNEQFF
TGTGCCAGTAGTATATGGGGGGGAAACAATGAGCAGTTCTTC
>TRBV10-2|TRBJ1-1|NA|NA
CASSVPGNTEAFF
TGCGCCAGCAGTGTTCCGGGGAACACTGAAGCTTTCTTT
>TRBV11-2|TRBJ1-5|many|NA
CASSLDRENQPQHF
TGTGCCAGCAGCTTAGACAGGGAGAATCAGCCCCAGCATTTT
>TRBV3-1|TRBJ2-7|many|NA
CASSQVRNEQYF
TGTGCCAGCAGCCAAGTGCGGAACGAGCAGTACTTC
>TRBV27|TRBJ2-1|many|TRBD2
CASSTGTKGNEQFF
TGTGCCAGCAGCACCGGGACTAAAGGCAATGAGCAGTTCTTC
>TRBV20-1|TRBJ2-5|many|TRBD2
CSAQPGAGRETQYF
TGCAGTGCGCAGCCAGGAGCGGGAAGAGAGACCCAGTACTTC
>TRBV29-1|TRBJ2-3|many|NA
CSAPQWGTDTQYF
TGCAGCGCTCCTCAATGGGGCACAGATACGCAGTATTTT
>TRBV11-1|TRBJ2-7|many|TRBD1
CASSRDRDEEQYF
TGTGCCAGCAGCCGAGACAGGGATGAGGAGCAGTACTTC
>TRBV20-1|TRBJ1-5|few|NA
CSARGAQHNQPQHF
TGCAGTGCTAGAGGGGCACAGCACAATCAGCCCCAGCATTTT
>TRBV6-1|TRBJ2-7|many|TRBD2
CASSDRLAGGRYEQYF
TGTGCCAGCAGTGACAGACTAGCGGGGGGAAGGTACGAGCAGTACTTC
>TRBV2|TRBJ1-5|few|NA
CASSGLLNQPQHF
TGTGCCAGCAGTGGTCTCTTAAATCAGCCCCAGCATTTT
>TRBV15|TRBJ2-1|many|NA
CATSRPRGGEQFF
TGTGCCACCAGCAGGCCCAGGGGCGGTGAGCAGTTCTTC
>TRBV2|TRBJ1-2|many|NA
CASRSYGYTF
TGTGCCAGCAGAAGCTATGGCTACACCTTC
>TRBV5-1|TRBJ1-2|NA|NA
CASSAGRNNYGYTF
TGCGCCAGCAGCGCGGGACGTAATAACTATGGCTACACCTTC
>TRBV3-1|TRBJ2-1|many|TRBD2
CASSQDPSGLYNEQFF
TGTGCCAGCAGCCAAGATCCTAGCGGGCTTTACAATGAGCAGTTCTTC
>TRBV5-4|TRBJ2-5|NA|TRBD2
CASSRDTGLAGETQYF
TGTGCCAGCAGCCGAGACACGGGACTAGCGGGAGAGACCCAGTACTTC
>TRBV6-1|TRBJ2-7|many|TRBD1
CASSGDRVDEQYF
TGTGCCAGCAGTGGGGACAGGGTGGACGAGCAGTACTTC
>TRBV20-1|TRBJ1-1|many|NA
CSAPQILNTEAFF
TGCAGTGCACCACAGATATTAAACACTGAAGCTTTCTTT
>TRBV6-2/TRBV6-3|TRBJ1-1|many|NA
CASSSLFYTEAFF
TGTGCCAGCAGTTCCCTCTTCTATACTGAAGCTTTCTTT
>TRBV11-2|TRBJ2-1|many|NA
CASSHRGGSSYNEQFF
TGTGCCAGCAGCCACCGAGGGGGAAGCTCCTACAATGAGCAGTTCTTC
>TRBV20-1|TRBJ1-1|many|NA
CSARVAGRNTEAFF
TGCAGTGCTAGAGTAGCAGGGAGGAACACTGAAGCTTTCTTT
>TRBV18|TRBJ2-7|many|NA
CASSAESTGPYEQYF
TGTGCCAGCTCCGCCGAGTCTACAGGCCCCTACGAGCAGTACTTC
>TRBV6-2/TRBV6-3|TRBJ2-7|many|TRBD2
CASRNPLAGGVEQYF
TGTGCCAGCAGAAACCCCTTAGCGGGAGGGGTTGAGCAGTACTTC
>TRBV3-1|TRBJ2-7|few|NA
CASSQVPGLGEQYF
TGTGCCAGCAGCCAAGTGCCTGGACTGGGGGAGCAGTACTTC
>TRBV27|TRBJ1-6|many|TRBD1
CASRRTGTGDSPLHF
TGTGCCAGCAGGCGGACCGGGACAGGGGACTCACCCCTCCACTTT
>TRBV6-2/TRBV6-3|TRBJ2-7|few|NA
CASSYSGPSYEQYF
TGTGCCAGCAGTTACTCCGGACCCTCCTACGAGCAGTACTTC